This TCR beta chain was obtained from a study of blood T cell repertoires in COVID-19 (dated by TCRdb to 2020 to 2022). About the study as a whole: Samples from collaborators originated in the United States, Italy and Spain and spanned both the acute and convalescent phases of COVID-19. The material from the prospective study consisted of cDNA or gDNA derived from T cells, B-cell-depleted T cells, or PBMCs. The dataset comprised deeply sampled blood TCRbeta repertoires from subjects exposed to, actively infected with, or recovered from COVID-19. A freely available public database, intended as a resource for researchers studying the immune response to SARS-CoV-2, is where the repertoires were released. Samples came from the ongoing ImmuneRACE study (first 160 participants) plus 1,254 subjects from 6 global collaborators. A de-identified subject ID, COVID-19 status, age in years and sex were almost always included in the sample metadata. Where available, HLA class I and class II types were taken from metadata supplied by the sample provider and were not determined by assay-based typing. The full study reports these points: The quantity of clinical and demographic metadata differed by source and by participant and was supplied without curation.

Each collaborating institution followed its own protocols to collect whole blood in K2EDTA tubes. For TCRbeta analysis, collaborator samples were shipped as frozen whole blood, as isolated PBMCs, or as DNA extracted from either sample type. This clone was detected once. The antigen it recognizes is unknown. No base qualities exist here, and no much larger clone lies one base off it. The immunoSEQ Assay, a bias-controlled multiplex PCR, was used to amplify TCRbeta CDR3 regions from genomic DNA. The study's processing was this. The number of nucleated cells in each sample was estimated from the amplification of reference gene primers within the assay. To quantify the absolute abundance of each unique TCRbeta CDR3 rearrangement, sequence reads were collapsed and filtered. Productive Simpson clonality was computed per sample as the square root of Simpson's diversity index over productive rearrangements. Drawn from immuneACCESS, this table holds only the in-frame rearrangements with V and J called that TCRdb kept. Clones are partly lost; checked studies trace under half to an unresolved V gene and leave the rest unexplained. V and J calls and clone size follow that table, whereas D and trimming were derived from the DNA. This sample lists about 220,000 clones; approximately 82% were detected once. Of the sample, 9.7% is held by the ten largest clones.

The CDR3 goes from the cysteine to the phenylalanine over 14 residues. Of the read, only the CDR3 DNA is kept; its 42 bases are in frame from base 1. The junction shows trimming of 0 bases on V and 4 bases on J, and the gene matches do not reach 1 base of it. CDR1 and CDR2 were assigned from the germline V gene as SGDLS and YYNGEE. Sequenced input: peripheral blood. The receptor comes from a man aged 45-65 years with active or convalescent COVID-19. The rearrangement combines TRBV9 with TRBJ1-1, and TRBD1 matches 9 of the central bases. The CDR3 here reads CASSVGGQGTEAFF. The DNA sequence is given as TGTGCCAGCAGCGTAGGGGGACAGGGCACTGAAGCTTTCTTT.